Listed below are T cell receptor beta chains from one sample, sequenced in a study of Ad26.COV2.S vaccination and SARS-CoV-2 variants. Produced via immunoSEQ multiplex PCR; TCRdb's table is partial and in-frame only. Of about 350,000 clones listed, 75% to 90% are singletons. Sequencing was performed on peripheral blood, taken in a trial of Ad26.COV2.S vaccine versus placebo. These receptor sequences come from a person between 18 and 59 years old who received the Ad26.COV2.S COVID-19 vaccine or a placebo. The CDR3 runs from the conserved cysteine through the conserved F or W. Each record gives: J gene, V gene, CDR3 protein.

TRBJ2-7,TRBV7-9,CASSPGLARAYEQYF
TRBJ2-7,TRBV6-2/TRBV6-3,CASSYSVAGAKQYF
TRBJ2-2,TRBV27,CASSPLLAHGELFF
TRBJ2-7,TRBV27,CASSPAGVGYEQYF
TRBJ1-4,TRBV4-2,CASSLNREENEKLFF
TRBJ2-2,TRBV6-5,CASSYQGRNTGELFF
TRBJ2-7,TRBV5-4,CASSSSLRGSSYEQYF
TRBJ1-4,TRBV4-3,CASSHGRLGLIGEKLFF
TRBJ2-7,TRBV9,CASSVYGAGEQYF
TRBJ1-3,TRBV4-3,CASSPVRGYGNTIYF
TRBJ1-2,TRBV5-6,CASSLVDGRDYGYTF
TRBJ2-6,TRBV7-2,CASKRGGVSSGANVLTF
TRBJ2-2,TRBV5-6,CASNRVTGELFF
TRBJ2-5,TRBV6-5,CASSYSDLQETQYF
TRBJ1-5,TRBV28,CASSSGALNQPQHF
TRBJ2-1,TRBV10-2,CASSDHSPSNNEQFF
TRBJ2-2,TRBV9,CASSVEGTAGELFF
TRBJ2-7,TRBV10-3,CAISESTSYEQYF
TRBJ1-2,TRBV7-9,CASSLVGVGVPGGYTF
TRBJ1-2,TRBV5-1,CASSPGGGAERYGYTF
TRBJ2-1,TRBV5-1,CASSLGGNEQFF
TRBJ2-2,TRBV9,CASSVAGNTGELFF
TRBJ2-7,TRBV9,CASSPGTSGGLSGEQYF
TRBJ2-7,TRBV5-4,CASSSAGQGRTREQYF
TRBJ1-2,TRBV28,CASSPTADRVLNGYTF
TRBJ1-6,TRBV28,CASSSSGQGGSPLHF
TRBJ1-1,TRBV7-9,CASSLEQEIEAFF
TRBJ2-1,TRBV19,CASSIAAPPTYNEQFF
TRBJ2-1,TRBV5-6,CASGLTSGENNEQFF
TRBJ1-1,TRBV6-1,CASSGVPGQGTNTEAFF
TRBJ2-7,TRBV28,CASSEGGLEQYF
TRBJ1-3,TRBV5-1,CASSLAGASSGNTIYF
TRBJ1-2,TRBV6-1,CASSERVGASYGYTF
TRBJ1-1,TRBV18,CASSRTETEAFF
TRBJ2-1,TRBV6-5,CASSYGPRGPEQFF
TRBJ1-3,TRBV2,CASRYAGNTIYF
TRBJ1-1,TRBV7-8,CASSLGIRPPEAFF
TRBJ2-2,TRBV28,CAARLAGELGELFF
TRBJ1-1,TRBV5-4,CASSPQQGALDTEAFF
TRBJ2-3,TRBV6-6,CASSYWDRGTDTQYF
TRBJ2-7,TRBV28,CASNLQGIHEQYF
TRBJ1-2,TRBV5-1,CASSLAAVGYGHTF
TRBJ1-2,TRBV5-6,CASSSPGQGRGYTF
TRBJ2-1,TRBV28,CASSLPQLRLDEQFF
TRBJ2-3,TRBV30,CAWHELAETTDTQYF
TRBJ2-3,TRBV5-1,CASSLASGAGTDTQYF
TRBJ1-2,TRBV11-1,CASSPGQGPYGYTF
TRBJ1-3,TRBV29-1,CSVATIGNTIYF
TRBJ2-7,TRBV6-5,CASRPLRPWEQYF
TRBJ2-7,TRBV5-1,CASRGETEQYF
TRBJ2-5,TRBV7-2,CASIQVRGSQETQYF
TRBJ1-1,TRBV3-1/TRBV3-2,CASSPRDRAFLTEAFF
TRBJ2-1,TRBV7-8,CASSSVRADRYNEQFF
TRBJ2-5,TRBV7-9,CASSLALTSEETQYF
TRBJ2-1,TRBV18,CASSPYASGSSYNEQFF
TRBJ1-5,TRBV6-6,CASKGGGAEQPQHF
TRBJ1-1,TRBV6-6,CASTRESGEAFF
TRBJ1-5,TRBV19,CASSPGHLSNQPQHF
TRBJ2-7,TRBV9,CASSVGTGDMGQYF